These 18 T cell receptor beta chains share one sample of origin, sequenced in a study of blood T cell repertoires in COVID-19. The data were produced by immunoSEQ multiplex PCR, yet TCRdb's version contains in-frame clones alone and is incomplete. The table records 300,000 to 400,000 clones, around nine tenths of them present only once. Specimen: peripheral blood. Receptors were obtained from a human donor in a cohort sampled during active COVID-19.

The chain combines TRBV9 with TRBJ1-6; maybe TRBD1 (5 bases). Trimming left V 4 bases short and J 0 bases short, with 14 bases between. Per germline, CDR1 SGDLS and CDR2 YYNGEE. This CDR3 has 17 amino acids. In DNA form, the CDR3 reads TGTGCCAGCAGCCCGATGGGGACTGTCTCCTATAATTCACCCCTCCACTTT. Protein sequence: CASSPMGTVSYNSPLHF.

The CDR3 sequence is CASTLTLSRTDTQYF. CDR3 DNA sequence: TGTGCCAGTACCCTGACACTCTCACGCACAGATACGCAGTATTTT. The V and J genes are TRBV19 and TRBJ2-3; no clear D. The CDR3 contains 15 residues. Per the germline V gene, CDR1 is LNHDA and CDR2 is SQIVND (reference sequence). Trimming removed 7 bases from V and 1 base from J, with 15 bases in between.

This clone was seen at least ten times. The rearrangement uses TRBV28 and TRBJ2-6; D remains ambiguous. Germline V gene lookup returns CDR1 MDHEN and CDR2 SYDVKM. V lost 5 bases to trimming and J lost 0 bases, with 14 bases between them. The CDR3 is 17 residues long. DNA for the CDR3: TGTGCCAGCAGTAACGCGGCCTCCAGCTCTGGGGCCAACGTCCTGACTTTC. It encodes CASSNAASSSGANVLTF. Drawing the rest from reference TRBV28 and TRBJ2-6, the complete variable domain is DVKVTQSSRYLVKRTGEKVFLECVQDMDHENMFWYRQDPGLGLRLIYFSYDVKMKEKGDIPEGYSVSREKKERFSLILESASTNQTSMYLCASSNAASSSGANVLTFGAGSRLTVL.

The sample holds one count of this clone. The rearrangement links TRBV6-6 to TRBJ1-4, with D hard to call. This CDR3 has 13 amino acids. Germline CDR1 MNHNY, CDR2 SVGAGI (reference sequence). V was cut by 3 bases and J by 5 bases, with 7 bases left in between. CDR3 residues: CASSYTGNEKLFF. The CDR3, as DNA: TGTGCCAGCAGTTATACGGGGAATGAAAAACTGTTTTTT.

This clone has more than one count but fewer than ten. Other DNA variants within this sample encode the same CDR3. The chain has TRBV2 and TRBJ1-5; a possible D gene is TRBD1 (5 bases). This CDR3 is built from 15 residues. V shed 0 bases and J shed 7 bases, with 13 bases lying between them. Germline-derived CDR1 and CDR2 are SNHLY and FYNNEI. The chain's CDR3 is CASSEAAGGRQPQHF. CDR3 bases: TGTGCCAGCAGTGAAGCAGCGGGGGGAAGGCAGCCCCAGCATTTT.

The chain links TRBV5-6 to TRBJ1-1, with 8 bases that match TRBD1. Germline V gene sequence: CDR1 SGHDT, CDR2 YYEEEE. The CDR3 length is 16 residues. After removal of 5 bases from V and 1 base from J, the junction contained 10 bases not matched to a gene. The CDR3 sequence is CASSSPGQAKNTEAFF. CDR3 nucleotide sequence: TGTGCCAGCAGTTCCCCGGGACAGGCGAAGAACACTGAAGCTTTCTTT.

This clone turned up a few times. The chain has TRBV25-1 and TRBJ2-7; 9 positions match TRBD2. The germline CDR1 and CDR2 sequences are MGHDK and SYGVNS. Unmatched junction bases numbered 10, after V lost 8 bases and J lost 2 bases. The CDR3 totals 15 residues. In DNA, the CDR3 is TGTGCCAGCCGAGATAGCGGGGGCTCAACCTACGAGCAGTACTTC. It codes for CASRDSGGSTYEQYF.

The chain carries TRBV27 and TRBJ2-7, with TRBD1 as a possible D gene (6 bases). Germline loops: CDR1 MNHEY, CDR2 SMNVEV (reference sequence). V dropped 8 bases and J dropped 2 bases, with 16 bases sitting between them. CDR3 length: 14 amino acids. The CDR3 region is CASARGRQAYEQYF. The CDR3 DNA sequence: TGTGCCAGCGCCCGGGGAAGACAGGCCTACGAGCAGTACTTC.

The V gene is TRBV7-9, the J gene TRBJ2-1, with a weak D call TRBD1 (5 bases). The germline V and J ends were trimmed by 3 bases and 8 bases, with 14 bases remaining between them. There are 14 residues in the CDR3. The V gene's germline CDR1 is SEHNR and CDR2 FQNEAQ (reference sequence). The chain's CDR3 is CASSLGQGNHEQFF. In nucleotides, the CDR3 is TGTGCCAGCAGCTTGGGGCAGGGTAATCATGAGCAGTTCTTC.

This clone was found a few times. This sequence joins TRBV7-9 and TRBJ2-1, with TRBD2 matching over 11 bases. The CDR3 has 16 residues. Germline loops: CDR1 SEHNR, CDR2 FQNEAQ (reference sequence). V dropped 6 bases and J dropped 10; count of bases not matched to a gene: 14. CDR3 amino acids: CASRPQPGLAVKEQFF. Here the CDR3 DNA reads TGTGCCAGCAGACCCCAACCGGGACTAGCGGTTAAGGAGCAGTTCTTC.

The chain couples TRBV4-1 to TRBJ1-4; D is perhaps TRBD1 (6 bases). The ends were cut back, 4 bases at V and 8 bases at J, with 23 bases in the middle. The CDR3 extends over 17 amino acids. CDR1 is MGHRA, CDR2 YSYEKL, per germline. The CDR3 DNA reads TGCGCCAGCAGCCCAGCCCCAGGGGAAAGTGGCGGCGAAAAACTGTTTTTT. Protein sequence: CASSPAPGESGGEKLFF.

The genes are TRBV5-1 and TRBJ2-6, with D maybe TRBD2 (7 bases). This CDR3 has 17 amino acids. V was trimmed by 0 bases and J by 2 bases, leaving 12 bases between them. Germline V gene lookup returns CDR1 SGHRS and CDR2 YFSETQ. CDR3 loop: CASSLGKGGPGANVLTF. CDR3 DNA: TGCGCCAGCAGCTTGGGAAAGGGGGGGCCTGGGGCCAACGTCCTGACTTTC. Full variable domain (remainder filled in from reference TRBV5-1 and TRBJ2-6): KAGVTQTPRYLIKTRGQQVTLSCSPISGHRSVSWYQQTPGQGLQFLFEYFSETQRNKGNFPGRFSGRQFSNSRSEMNVSTLELGDSALYLCASSLGKGGPGANVLTFGAGSRLTVL.

J is TRBJ1-3 and V is TRBV12-3 or TRBV12-4, with D possibly being TRBD1 (6 bases). This CDR3 spans 13 amino acids. Trimming left V 8 bases short and J 2 bases short, with 10 bases between. The CDR3, as DNA: TGTGCCAGCGTACAGGGTGCTGGAAACACCATATATTTT. Amino acids: CASVQGAGNTIYF.

This chain links TRBV9 with TRBJ1-2; TRBD1 aligns across 10 bases. The CDR3 is 16 amino acids. Germline values: CDR1 SGDLS, CDR2 YYNGEE. V was pared by 3 bases and J by 6 bases, with 11 bases of the junction left unmatched. CDR3 loop: CASSGRQGARGHGYTF. The CDR3 DNA sequence: TGTGCCAGCAGCGGTAGACAGGGGGCCCGGGGCCATGGCTACACCTTC.

The rearrangement uses TRBV5-4 and TRBJ2-5, with D possibly TRBD2 on 5 matching bases. Germline V gene sequence: CDR1 SGHNT, CDR2 YYREEE (reference sequence). The length of the CDR3 is 13 residues. The V gene lost 4 bases and the J gene lost 1 base, with 8 bases spanning the gap. This CDR3 is CASSPEGQETQYF. CDR3 nucleotides: TGTGCCAGCAGCCCTGAGGGCCAAGAGACCCAGTACTTC.

This clone appeared a single time. The V and J genes are TRBV27 and TRBJ2-3; D gene ambiguous. Germline assignment: CDR1 MNHEY and CDR2 SMNVEV (reference sequence). This CDR3 is 14 amino acids long. Trimming took 3 bases from V and 0 from J, leaving 7 bases between them. The chain's CDR3 is CASSFSTSTDTQYF. The CDR3 bases are TGTGCCAGCAGTTTTTCGACTAGCACAGATACGCAGTATTTT.

This chain links TRBV6-5 with TRBJ2-2, with D possibly being TRBD1 (6 bases). Trimming shortened V by 6 bases and J by 5 bases, and 10 bases separated the two germline ends. This CDR3 is 13 amino acids long. In germline, CDR1 is MNHEY, CDR2 SVGAGI. CDR3 loop: CASSSGETGELFF. The DNA for the CDR3 is TGTGCCAGCAGCTCAGGGGAGACCGGGGAGCTGTTTTTT.

This clone was counted between two and nine times. The chain couples TRBV6-5 to TRBJ1-5; 11 bases align to TRBD1. This CDR3 has 15 amino acids. The ends lost 6 bases at V and 5 bases at J; junction bases unmatched: 6. Germline CDR1 is MNHEY and CDR2 is SVGAGI. In nucleotides, the CDR3 is TGTGCCAGCAGAGGGGACAGGGGGGAGGATCAGCCCCAGCATTTT. Translation gives CASRGDRGEDQPQHF.